This T cell receptor (beta chain) was found in a study of T cells in localized non-small cell lung cancer. Remarks on this clone: Its antigen is not identified.

The study, taken as a whole, reports: Paired adjacent lung recovered a median around 60 of the top 100 tumor clones. The tumor had only one region sequenced, so heterogeneity remains possible. In the blood, greater T cell density corresponded to longer overall survival. Maximal T cell clonality occurred in uninvolved adjacent lung, with tumor ranking below it.

Germline V CDR1 and CDR2: MNHEY, SVGAGI. The CDR3 totals 16 residues. Trimming pared 0 bases from V and 4 bases from J, leaving 15 bases between. Method: immunoSEQ multiplex PCR; TCRdb's copy keeps in-frame clones and lacks some. The data contain some 28,000 clones, about 87% of them singletons. This receptor was taken from a male donor at least 60 years old with stage I lung adenocarcinoma. This specimen was peripheral blood, taken before any cancer treatment. The J gene is TRBJ2-5, the V gene TRBV6-5, with D possibly being TRBD1 (5 bases). The CDR3 here is CASSYSISQGVETQYF. The CDR3 DNA follows: TGTGCCAGCAGTTACTCGATTAGCCAGGGTGTAGAGACCCAGTACTTC.